The 27 T cell receptor beta chains reported below all come from one sample, sequenced in a study of tumor-infiltrating lymphocytes in glioblastoma multiforme. Three nested ARM-PCR rounds with V-beta and C-beta primers built TCRB libraries. TCRdb analysed the multiplex PCR reads with MiXCR anew, one entry per CDR3 protein. The sample carries about 12,000 distinct CDR3 sequences, around 60% recorded once. Sequences were obtained from brain tumor tissue. The receptors were gathered from a male donor with glioblastoma.

This chain uses TRBV18 with TRBJ2-7, with D tentatively TRBD1 (6 bases). The CDR3 is 14 amino acids. The germline CDR1 and CDR2 sequences are KGHSH and LQKENI. Trimming cost V 3 bases and J 5 bases, with 14 bases left between them. CDR3 sequence (DNA): TGTGCCAGCTCACCCTCTCGGACAGTTGACGAGCAGTACTTC. Translating gives CASSPSRTVDEQYF.

Within the sample, this clonotype is medium-sized. The J gene is TRBJ2-7, the V gene TRBV29-1, with TRBD1 matching 7 bases. With V trimmed by 1 base and J by 6 bases, 9 bases remained unmatched. Looked up from germline, CDR1 is SQVTM and CDR2 is ANQGSEA. This CDR3 is built from 14 residues. CDR3 in amino acids: CSVEGDRGQLEQYF. The CDR3 DNA reads TGCAGCGTTGAAGGTGATAGGGGGCAGCTCGAGCAGTACTTC.

In the case of this clonotype: At one of its ends the junction is not consistent with the germline gene, which may arise from a read error. CDR3 sequence: CASSSGGSSYGYTF. CDR3 coding DNA: TGTGCCAGTAGTTCAGGCGGGTCTAGCTATGGCTACACCTTC. The chain couples TRBV12-3 or TRBV12-4 to TRBJ1-2; D not resolved. This CDR3 has 14 amino acids.

This clonotype was counted at least ten times. The V and J genes are TRBV28 and TRBJ2-3, with unresolved D. Germline CDR1 MDHEN, CDR2 SYDVKM. CDR3 size: 12 residues. Trimming shortened V by 2 bases and J by 4 bases, and 4 bases separated the two germline ends. Here the CDR3 reads CASSLGSDTQYF. CDR3 coding DNA: TGTGCCAGCAGTTTAGGGTCAGATACGCAGTATTTT.

The V and J genes are TRBV6-1 and TRBJ2-6; no definite D call. The germline CDR1 and CDR2 sequences are MNHNS and SASEGT. The V gene lost 6 bases and the J gene lost 0 bases, with 9 bases spanning the gap. CDR3 length: 15 residues. The CDR3 loop is CASRQQSSGANVLTF. CDR3 nucleotide sequence: TGTGCCAGCAGGCAACAGAGCTCTGGGGCCAACGTCCTGACTTTC.

On this clonotype itself: A read error may produce the germline difference seen at one junction end. The chain employs TRBV2 and TRBJ2-7; the D call may be TRBD1 or TRBD2 (5 bases each). CDR1 is SNHLY, CDR2 FYNNEI, per germline. CDR3 length: 14 residues. The CDR3 bases are TGTGCCTGCAGCCGCAGGCAGGGAGCCCACGAGCAGTACTTC. As protein: CACSRRQGAHEQYF.

The chain employs TRBV20-1 and TRBJ2-1; a weak D match, TRBD2 (5 bases). V was trimmed by 3 bases and J by 8 bases, leaving 23 bases between them. Per the germline V gene, CDR1 is DFQATT and CDR2 is SNEGSKA (reference sequence). The CDR3 contains 16 residues. The CDR3 nucleotides are TGCAGTGCTAGTCGACCGGGATTAGTGGGAATGTATGAGCAGTTCTTC. Residues: CSASRPGLVGMYEQFF.

This clonotype has at least ten counts. This chain connects TRBV21-1 to TRBJ1-2; TRBD1, the D gene given by the table, was not confirmed from the DNA. TRBV21-1 is flagged as a pseudogene. The CDR3 consists of 14 residues. CDR3 in amino acids: CASSKKGVHYGYTF. The CDR3 DNA sequence: TGTGCCAGCAGCAAAAAGGGGGTTCACTATGGCTACACCTTC.

Within the sample, this clonotype is medium-sized. This chain uses TRBV12-3 or TRBV12-4 with TRBJ1-2, with D possibly TRBD1 on 5 matching bases. Trimming took off 6 bases at V and 7 bases at J, with 12 bases between the two ends. This CDR3 is 12 amino acids long. This CDR3 is CASREDGAGYTF. The DNA of the CDR3 is TGTGCCAGCAGGGAGGACGGGGCTGGCTACACCTTC.

The CDR3 nucleotides are TGTGCCAGCCTGAGGCTAGCGGGGGACAATGAGCAGTTCTTC. It translates to CASLRLAGDNEQFF. The rearrangement joins TRBV6-6 to TRBJ2-1; 10 nucleotides align to TRBD2. CDR3 length: 14 residues. CDR1 is MNHNY, CDR2 SVGAGI, per germline (reference sequence). Trimming cost V 8 bases and J 5 bases; bases outside gene matches: 6.

The chain is built from TRBV6-5 and TRBJ1-1; D gene unclear. The CDR3 extends over 14 amino acids. Trimming pared 3 bases from V and 3 bases from J, leaving 11 bases between. Germline V CDR1 and CDR2: MNHEY, SVGAGI. CDR3 sequence: CASSYRVEYTEAFF. The CDR3 region has the DNA TGTGCCAGCAGTTATCGGGTAGAGTACACTGAAGCTTTCTTT.

Concerning this clonotype itself: This likely comes from a read error, as the CDR3 has no conserved phenylalanine or tryptophan at its end. V usage is TRBV29-1 and J usage is TRBJ2-3, with a possible D match to TRBD2 (6 bases). Germline V gene lookup returns CDR1 SQVTM and CDR2 ANQGSEA. V was pared by 6 bases and J by 5 bases, with 15 bases between. This CDR3 spans 13 amino acids. DNA of the CDR3: TGCAGCGTAGCCGGGACTCGCATAGATACGCAGTATTCT. Its protein product is CSVAGTRIDTQYS.

This clonotype was observed a handful of times. The CDR3 carries no conserved terminal phenylalanine or tryptophan, so it likely arises from a read error. Because the CDR3's place on the DNA is in doubt, the DNA is left out and the CDR3 is given as listed by TCRdb. The chain carries TRBV10-3 and TRBJ2-3; the table's D call, TRBD1, was not checked against the DNA. The CDR3 is 13 amino acids in total, end residues counted. Germline CDR1 reads ENHRY; CDR2 reads SYGVKD. CDR3 in amino acids: CAITGGPTDTQCL.

About this clonotype itself: Because the CDR3 is missing its conserved closing phenylalanine or tryptophan, this is likely a read error. This chain links TRBV5-4 with TRBJ2-7; the D is unclear. Germline-derived CDR1 and CDR2 are SGHNT and YYREEE (reference sequence). V dropped 2 bases and J dropped 2 bases, with 2 bases sitting between them. The CDR3 has 11 residues. CDR3 in amino acids: CASSLTYEQYL. CDR3 DNA: TGTGCCAGCAGCTTAACCTACGAGCAGTACTTA.

This rearrangement joins TRBV6-2 or TRBV6-3 to TRBJ2-7; 8 bases are shared with TRBD1. The CDR3 contains 13 residues. CDR1 MNHEY and CDR2 SVGEGT come from the germline V gene. Germline trimming cut 7 bases from V and 5 bases from J; bases unmatched to any gene: 7. CDR3 nucleotide sequence: TGTGCCAGCACCGAGACAGGGGCTAACGAGCAGTACTTC. This encodes CASTETGANEQYF.

This clonotype was counted ten times or more. A read error is possible here, since a much larger clone lies one base away. The V and J genes are TRBV6-5 and TRBJ2-7; D is undetermined. The germline CDR1 and CDR2 sequences are MNHEY and SVGAGI. This CDR3 has 14 residues. The V gene lost 2 bases and the J gene lost 2 bases, with 10 bases spanning the gap. The CDR3 protein is CASSYDALAYEQYF. For the CDR3, the DNA is TGTGCCAGCAGTTACGATGCCCTAGCCTACGAGCAGTACTTC.

Note on this clonotype: A much more abundant neighbour one base away suggests this may be a read error. V usage is TRBV28 and J usage is TRBJ2-7; D possibly corresponds to TRBD2 (5 bases). Germline V gives CDR1 MDHEN, CDR2 SYDVKM. Trimming removed 6 bases from V and 0 bases from J, with 12 bases in between. The CDR3 loop spans 14 amino acids. For the CDR3, the DNA is TGTGCCAGCAGACGGGGTCCTGCCTCCTACGAGCAGTACTTC. Protein product: CASRRGPASYEQYF.

There are many counts of this clonotype. The chain links TRBV10-3 to TRBJ2-1; D is undetermined. Per the germline V gene, CDR1 is ENHRY and CDR2 is SYGVKD. V lost 10 bases and J lost 0, with 13 bases in between. This CDR3 spans 14 amino acids. The CDR3 sequence: CATRSSFSYNEQFF. CDR3 nucleotides: TGTGCCACCCGTTCGAGCTTCTCCTACAATGAGCAGTTCTTC.

This clonotype is labeled medium-sized (0.01 to 0.1%). This chain connects TRBV12-3 or TRBV12-4 to TRBJ1-2; D unclear. V dropped 7 bases and J dropped 4 bases, with 10 bases sitting between them. The CDR3 has 12 amino acids. The CDR3 DNA reads TGTGCCAGCACCCCAGTGGGCTATGGCTACACCTTC. As protein: CASTPVGYGYTF.

This clonotype was counted many times. A much larger clone sits a single nucleotide away, making a read error possible. The CDR3: CASSSRDRKNEKLFF. The DNA of the CDR3 is TGTGCCAGCAGCTCGAGGGACAGGAAGAATGAAAAACTGTTTTTT. This chain links TRBV5-5 with TRBJ1-4, with 8 bases that match TRBD1. Looked up from germline, CDR1 is SGHKS and CDR2 is YYEKEE (reference sequence). Trimming cost V 3 bases and J 5 bases; bases outside gene matches: 6. CDR3 length: 15 residues.

V is TRBV20-1 and J is TRBJ2-1, with D maybe TRBD1 (6 bases). CDR3 size: 13 residues. The germline V gene encodes CDR1 DFQATT and CDR2 SNEGSKA (reference sequence). V lost 3 bases to trimming and J lost 16 bases, with 22 bases between them. The CDR3 region has the DNA TGCAGTGCTAGGGGGGCGGAGACCGATGGGTACTTCTTC. Its translation: CSARGAETDGYFF.

This clonotype was observed a handful of times. The chain has TRBV5-1 and TRBJ1-2; 8 bases align to TRBD1. The V gene end was trimmed by 0 bases and the J gene end by 5 bases; junction bases not matched to a gene: 3. This CDR3 is 14 amino acids long. CDR1 SGHRS and CDR2 YFSETQ come from the germline V gene. The CDR3 DNA reads as TGCGCCAGCAGCTTGGGACAGGGGACGTATGGCTACACCTTC. It yields the protein CASSLGQGTYGYTF.

On this clonotype itself: A junction boundary mismatches the germline segment, possibly from a read error. The gene calls are TRBV6-2 or TRBV6-3 and TRBJ2-7; TRBD2 agrees at 8 bases. Germline values: CDR1 MNHEY, CDR2 SVGEGT. This CDR3 spans 14 amino acids. CDR3 sequence reads: CASRSGGTSYEQCF. The CDR3 nucleotides are TGTGCCAGCAGGTCGGGGGGGACCTCTTACGAGCAATGCTTC.

CDR3 sequence: CSVEDYYEQYV. Written as DNA, the CDR3 is TGTAGCGTTGAAGACTACTACGAGCAGTACGTC. The rearrangement joins TRBV29-1 to TRBJ2-7, with D possibly TRBD2 on 5 matching bases. There are 11 residues in the CDR3. Germline values: CDR1 SQVTM, CDR2 ANQGSEA.

Note on this clonotype: A junction boundary mismatches the germline segment, possibly from a read error. The rearrangement uses TRBV12-3 or TRBV12-4 and TRBJ2-5; D perhaps matches TRBD1 (6 bases). The CDR3 runs to 14 residues. CDR3 loop: CASRQTGFQDTHYF. CDR3 coding DNA: TGTGCCAGCAGACAAACAGGGTTCCAAGACACCCATTACTTC.

This clonotype turned up a few times. The junction does not match germline at one end; this may be a read error. This chain joins TRBV10-3 and TRBJ2-7; D possibly corresponds to TRBD2 (5 bases). The CDR3 consists of 14 residues. CDR1 ENHRY and CDR2 SYGVKD come from the germline V gene. CDR3 bases: TGTGTCATCAGTGAGAGGGTTTGGGGTTACGAGCAGTACTTC. This gives the protein CVISERVWGYEQYF.

A word on this clonotype: One end of the junction does not line up with germline, which may come from a read error. V gene TRBV20-1 combines with J gene TRBJ2-7; D might be TRBD1 or TRBD2, each matching 7 bases. Germline-derived CDR1 and CDR2 are DFQATT and SNEGSKA (reference sequence). This CDR3 has 14 amino acids. CDR3 sequence reads: CSTRQGGRDYEQYF. The DNA of the CDR3 is TGCAGTACTAGACAGGGCGGGAGAGACTACGAGCAGTACTTT.